The 18 T cell receptor beta chains presented below share a single source sample, sequenced in a study of blood T cell repertoires in COVID-19. Libraries were prepared by immunoSEQ multiplex PCR; TCRdb keeps only in-frame clonotypes and omits some of them. This sample has under 130,000 clones; roughly 80% occur once, and the top ten carry just under 20%. Sequenced input: peripheral blood. The receptor source for this set is a woman in her seventies with acute or convalescent COVID-19.

Concerning this clone: The DNA is omitted, as the CDR3 cannot be located on it reliably, and the CDR3 follows TCRdb's listing. The V gene is TRBV27, the J gene TRBJ1-2. The CDR3 region is 14 residues in length, termini included. Germline CDR1 is MNHEY and CDR2 is SMNVEV (reference sequence). This chain's CDR3 is CASSFGNGEYGYTF.

The CDR3: CASSDGPNQPQHF. The CDR3 DNA follows: TGTGCCAGCAGTGATGGCCCCAATCAGCCCCAGCATTTT. The rearrangement joins TRBV6-1 to TRBJ1-5, with D uncertain. Trimming pared 3 bases from V and 3 bases from J, leaving 6 bases between. Germline-derived CDR1 and CDR2 are MNHNS and SASEGT. This CDR3 has 13 amino acids.

This clone was counted between two and nine times. The chain carries TRBV7-9 and TRBJ1-4; D not resolved. CDR1 and CDR2 from the germline V gene are SEHNR and FQNEAQ (reference sequence). V lost 1 base and J 3 bases, leaving 6 bases between the germline ends. The length of the CDR3 is 14 residues. Written as DNA, the CDR3 is TGTGCCAGCAGCTTAGGTCAGGCTAATGAAAAACTGTTTTTT. Its protein is CASSLGQANEKLFF.

This clone was observed a few times. The chain uses TRBV15 and TRBJ2-2, with D possibly matching TRBD2 (5 bases). CDR3 length: 17 amino acids. Germline V gene sequence: CDR1 LNHNV, CDR2 YYDKDF (reference sequence). The V end lost 0 bases, the J end lost 2 bases, and 13 bases lay between the germline ends. CDR3 residues: CATSRDRGPSNTGELFF. The DNA for the CDR3 is TGTGCCACCAGCAGAGATCGCGGGCCCTCCAACACCGGGGAGCTGTTTTTT.

The gene calls are TRBV5-1 and TRBJ1-6, with D perhaps matching TRBD1 (5 bases). Trimming took 4 bases from V and 5 from J, leaving 19 bases between them. CDR3 length: 17 amino acids. CDR1 and CDR2 (germline): SGHRS, YFSETQ. The CDR3 sequence: CASSMPGTGGDNSPLHF. CDR3 in DNA: TGCGCCAGCAGCATGCCAGGAACAGGTGGCGATAATTCACCCCTCCACTTT. The whole variable domain, filled in from reference TRBV5-1 and TRBJ1-6, reads KAGVTQTPRYLIKTRGQQVTLSCSPISGHRSVSWYQQTPGQGLQFLFEYFSETQRNKGNFPGRFSGRQFSNSRSEMNVSTLELGDSALYLCASSMPGTGGDNSPLHFGNGTRLTVT.

The V call is TRBV5-6, the J call TRBJ1-2; D remains unclear. V lost 3 bases and J lost 4, with 19 bases in between. The CDR3 covers 16 residues. Germline V gene data show CDR1 as SGHDT and CDR2 as YYEEEE. The DNA of the CDR3 is TGTGCCAGCAGCTCGCGGGAAGCCCGAATTATCTATGGCTACACCTTC. The encoded protein is CASSSREARIIYGYTF.

The chain carries TRBV19 and TRBJ1-2; 12 nucleotides match TRBD1. This CDR3 comprises 16 residues. Germline CDR1 is LNHDA and CDR2 is SQIVND (reference sequence). The junction had 11 bases not matched to a gene; V was cut back by 7 bases and J by 5 bases. CDR3 residues: CASTPGQGAFGYGYTF. DNA of the CDR3: TGTGCCAGTACCCCGGGACAGGGGGCATTTGGATATGGCTACACCTTC.

The V and J genes are TRBV2 and TRBJ1-1, with 8 bases fitting TRBD1. The J segment lost 4 bases and the V segment lost 11 bases, leaving 15 bases of the junction unmatched. The CDR3 sequence is 15 residues long. Germline CDR1 SNHLY, CDR2 FYNNEI. DNA of the CDR3: TGTGCCTCCTCTGGGGCAGGGGGCGCTTTCACTGAAGCTTTCTTT. Amino acids: CASSGAGGAFTEAFF.

The chain joins TRBV7-6 to TRBJ2-7; 9 nucleotides agree with TRBD2. The J segment lost 3 bases and the V segment lost 1 base, leaving 4 bases of the junction unmatched. Germline CDR1 and CDR2: SGHVS and FNYEAQ. CDR3 length: 15 residues. CDR3 sequence reads: CASSLVGTSLYEQYF. CDR3 nucleotide sequence: TGTGCCAGCAGCTTAGTCGGGACTAGCCTCTACGAGCAGTACTTC. Variable domain in full (rest from reference TRBV7-6 and TRBJ2-7): GAGVSQSPRYKVTKRGQDVALRCDPISGHVSLYWYRQALGQGPEFLTYFNYEAQQDKSGLPNDRFSAERPEGSISTLTIQRTEQRDSAMYRCASSLVGTSLYEQYFGPGTRLTVT.

The chain couples TRBV15 to TRBJ2-3, with TRBD2 matching over 10 bases. The germline V gene has CDR1 LNHNV and CDR2 YYDKDF (reference sequence). J lost 1 base, V lost 1 base, and 2 bases had no gene match. This CDR3 spans 16 amino acids. CDR3 loop: CATSRVSGGGTDTQYF. The CDR3 bases are TGTGCCACCAGCAGAGTAAGCGGGGGGGGCACAGATACGCAGTATTTT.

This clone was seen a single time. The genes are TRBV3-1 (or the pseudogene TRBV3-2) and TRBJ2-7, with D uncertain. The germline V gene encodes CDR1 LGHDT and CDR2 YNNKEL (reference sequence). V was pared by 4 bases and J by 0 bases, with 19 bases between. The CDR3 loop spans 17 amino acids. The CDR3 DNA is TGTGCCAGCAGCCCTCGACCCCGAGCGAGTGGCTCCTACGAGCAGTACTTC. It codes for CASSPRPRASGSYEQYF.

V usage is TRBV23-1 and J usage is TRBJ1-5; 9 bases are a match to TRBD1. TRBV23-1 has ORF status, its function being uncertain. The CDR3 sequence is 17 residues long. V dropped 5 bases and J dropped 0; count of bases not matched to a gene: 8. Written as DNA, the CDR3 is TGCGCCAGCAGTGGTCCACAGGGGGCATATAGCAATCAGCCCCAGCATTTT. It specifies CASSGPQGAYSNQPQHF.

The V gene is TRBV7-9, the J gene TRBJ2-6; 8 positions agree with TRBD1. CDR3 length equals 17 residues. Germline lookup yields CDR1 SEHNR and CDR2 FQNEAQ (reference sequence). Trimming at V came to 5 bases and at J to 1 base, leaving 7 bases not matched to a gene. CDR3 protein: CASSTGTGASGANVLTF. The DNA for the CDR3 is TGTGCCAGCAGCACCGGGACAGGTGCTTCTGGGGCCAACGTCCTGACTTTC.

Note on this clone: This sequence may be a read error, since a much larger clone differs from it by one base. This same CDR3 is encoded by further DNA sequences in the sample. V gene TRBV5-1 combines with J gene TRBJ2-7; 8 nucleotides line up with TRBD2. Germline CDR1 SGHRS, CDR2 YFSETQ. CDR3 length equals 16 residues. CDR3 nucleotides: TGCCCCCGTTTGCGCCGTCGGGGGGGCCGGGGGGGGGAGCAGTACTTC. This encodes CPRLRRRGGRGGEQYF.

This chain links TRBV10-3 with TRBJ1-2, with 7 positions matching TRBD1. The CDR3 is 13 amino acids. The germline gives CDR1 ENHRY, CDR2 SYGVKD. With 6 bases clipped from V and 8 bases from J, the junction kept 9 bases outside the gene matches. Here the CDR3 reads CAIRDRDSAGYTF. Written as DNA, the CDR3 is TGTGCCATCAGAGACCGGGACAGCGCAGGCTACACCTTC.

This clone was counted a single time. This chain links TRBV7-8 with TRBJ1-2; the D gene is possibly TRBD1 (5 bases). The CDR3 is made up of 14 amino acids. Looked up from germline, CDR1 is SGHVS and CDR2 is FQNEAQ. V dropped 5 bases and J dropped 6 bases, with 16 bases sitting between them. CDR3 amino acids: CASSGGTQRNGYTF. DNA for the CDR3: TGTGCCAGCAGCGGCGGGACGCAACGTAATGGCTACACCTTC.

This sequence joins TRBV19 and TRBJ1-6; D is undetermined. The CDR3 has 13 amino acids. V gave up 7 bases and J gave up 11 bases, with 15 bases separating them. Germline CDR1 reads LNHDA; CDR2 reads SQIVND (reference sequence). The CDR3 nucleotides read TGTGCCAGTAATATGCCCACGGGTACACCCCTCCACTTT. Protein: CASNMPTGTPLHF.

This clone has a handful of counts. A junction end diverges from the germline sequence, so it may reflect a read error. The same CDR3 arises from other DNA sequences in this sample as well. The chain couples TRBV5-1 to TRBJ2-7; TRBD2 agrees at 8 bases. The CDR3 runs to 16 residues. Germline V gene data show CDR1 as SGHRS and CDR2 as YFSETQ. The CDR3 nucleotides are TGCCCCAGCTTGCGCGGTTGGGGGGGCCGGGGGGGGGAGCAGTACTTC. Its protein product is CPSLRGWGGRGGEQYF.